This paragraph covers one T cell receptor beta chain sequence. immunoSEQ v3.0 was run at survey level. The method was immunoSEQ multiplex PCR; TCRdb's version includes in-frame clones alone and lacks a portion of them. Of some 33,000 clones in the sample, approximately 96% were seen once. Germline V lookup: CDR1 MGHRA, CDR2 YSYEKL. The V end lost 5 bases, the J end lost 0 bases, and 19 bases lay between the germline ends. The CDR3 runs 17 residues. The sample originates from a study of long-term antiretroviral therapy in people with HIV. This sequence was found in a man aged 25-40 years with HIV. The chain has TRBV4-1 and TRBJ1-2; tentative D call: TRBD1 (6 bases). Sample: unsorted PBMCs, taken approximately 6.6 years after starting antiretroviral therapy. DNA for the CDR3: TGCGCCAGCAGCGGACCGGGACAACTATCTTCTAACTATGGCTACACCTTC. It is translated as CASSGPGQLSSNYGYTF.